These 20 T cell receptor beta chains were all obtained from the same sample, sequenced in a study of shared clonotypes between healthy human individuals. Naive CD8 cells, CD45RO-negative and positively selected for CCR7, excluded terminally differentiated effector memory CD45RA+ cells. The repertoire was sequenced with immunoSEQ multiplex PCR; TCRdb's copy has only in-frame clones and lacks some. This table has hundreds of thousands of clones, roughly 94% appearing once. The material sequenced was naive CD8+ T cells sorted from blood. These receptors were obtained from a man between 25 and 39 years old in good health.

This chain's CDR3 is CAISESGAGSEDEQYF. CDR3 in DNA: TGTGCCATCAGTGAGTCGGGGGCAGGTAGTGAGGACGAGCAGTACTTC. The chain has TRBV10-3 and TRBJ2-7; maybe TRBD1 (6 bases). V lost 0 bases and J lost 5, with 17 bases in between. The CDR3 has 16 amino acids. CDR1 ENHRY and CDR2 SYGVKD come from the germline V gene.

The CDR3 reads CAWLGAMNTEAFF. The CDR3 region has the DNA TGTGCCTGGTTAGGGGCAATGAACACTGAAGCTTTCTTT. The rearrangement uses TRBV30 and TRBJ1-1, with D perhaps TRBD1 (5 bases). CDR1 is GTSNPN and CDR2 is SVGIG in the germline V gene (reference sequence). V was cut by 5 bases and J by 0 bases, with 10 bases left in between. The CDR3 covers 13 residues.

The CDR3: CASSPRGPYNEQFF. The CDR3 DNA reads TGTGCCAGCAGTCCGCGGGGGCCCTACAATGAGCAGTTCTTC. The chain uses TRBV6-5 and TRBJ2-1, with TRBD2 as a possible D gene (7 bases). Per germline, CDR1 MNHEY and CDR2 SVGAGI. The length of the CDR3 is 14 residues. V lost 5 bases, J lost 2 bases, and 10 bases lay in between.

CDR3 sequence: CASSSRGLYGYTF. As DNA, the CDR3 is TGTGCCAGCAGTTCCAGGGGCCTCTATGGCTACACCTTC. The gene calls are TRBV27 and TRBJ1-2, with a weak D call TRBD1 (6 bases). This CDR3 is 13 amino acids long. Germline CDR1 MNHEY, CDR2 SMNVEV (reference sequence). Between the trimmed V and J ends, which lost 4 bases and 4 bases, there was a span of 10 bases.

The V call is TRBV7-8, the J call TRBJ2-2; D is undetermined. The germline gives CDR1 SGHVS, CDR2 FQNEAQ. The V end lost 6 bases, the J end lost 0 bases, and 2 bases lay between the germline ends. This CDR3 comprises 12 residues. The CDR3 loop is CASRSNTGELFF. The DNA of the CDR3 is TGTGCCAGCAGGTCGAACACCGGGGAGCTGTTTTTT.

The chain recombines TRBV5-6 with TRBJ2-2, with D perhaps TRBD1 (6 bases). The V end was cut by 0 bases, the J end by 3 bases, with 12 bases between. Per germline, CDR1 SGHDT and CDR2 YYEEEE. This CDR3 has 16 amino acids. CDR3 protein: CASSLGQGQDTGELFF. The CDR3 DNA sequence: TGTGCCAGCAGCTTGGGTCAGGGGCAGGACACCGGGGAGCTGTTTTTT.

The chain combines TRBV9 with TRBJ1-5, with 10 bases that match TRBD1. Losses at the gene ends were 3 bases for V and 7 bases for J; bases not matched to a gene: 7. The CDR3 sequence is 15 residues long. Per germline, CDR1 SGDLS and CDR2 YYNGEE. CDR3 residues: CASSEEGQGRQPQHF. The CDR3, as DNA: TGTGCCAGCAGCGAAGAGGGACAGGGGAGGCAGCCCCAGCATTTT. Together with reference TRBV9 and TRBJ1-5, the CDR3 gives the full variable domain: DSGVTQTPKHLITATGQRVTLRCSPRSGDLSVYWYQQSLDQGLQFLIQYYNGEERAKGNILERFSAQQFPDLHSELNLSSLELGDSALYFCASSEEGQGRQPQHFGDGTRLSIL.

The chain carries TRBV27 and TRBJ2-3; 7 bases align to TRBD2. Germline CDR1 MNHEY, CDR2 SMNVEV (reference sequence). V was pared by 4 bases and J by 0 bases, with 22 bases of the junction left unmatched. The CDR3 has 21 residues. CDR3: CASSSGRRRLAVNPSTDTQYF. The DNA of the CDR3 is TGTGCCAGCAGTTCGGGGCGTAGGAGACTAGCTGTCAATCCTAGCACAGATACGCAGTATTTT.

The chain is built from TRBV29-1 and TRBJ2-7; 9 bases map to TRBD2. Germline V gene data show CDR1 as SQVTM and CDR2 as ANQGSEA. J was trimmed by 4 bases and V by 4 bases; bases with no gene match: 5. CDR3 size: 13 residues. The CDR3 reads CSVVVAGEYEQYF. The CDR3 coding sequence is TGCAGCGTTGTAGTAGCGGGAGAGTACGAGCAGTACTTC.

V gene TRBV4-1 combines with J gene TRBJ2-5, with D possibly matching TRBD2 (6 bases). V was pared by 0 bases and J by 10 bases, with 15 bases between. This CDR3 is 14 amino acids long. Germline assignment: CDR1 MGHRA and CDR2 YSYEKL. CDR3 nucleotides: TGCGCCAGCAGCCAAGAGCCTGAGGGCGGGGACCAGTACTTC. It encodes CASSQEPEGGDQYF.

The DNA of the CDR3 is TGTGCCAGCGGAAGTTGGCGGGGCTTCGCAGATACGCAGTATTTT. This sequence encodes CASGSWRGFADTQYF. The chain links TRBV19 to TRBJ2-3; D may be TRBD2 (6 bases). V was trimmed by 9 bases and J by 4 bases, leaving 20 bases between them. This CDR3 is built from 15 residues. Germline assignment: CDR1 LNHDA and CDR2 SQIVND (reference sequence).

DNA of the CDR3: TGTGCCAGCAGCTTAGCGGAAGTAGGTCCGGCAGATACGCAGTATTTT. It codes for CASSLAEVGPADTQYF. The rearrangement uses TRBV7-9 and TRBJ2-3; D remains ambiguous. The CDR3 sequence is 16 residues long. Germline assignment: CDR1 SEHNR and CDR2 FQNEAQ (reference sequence). Trimming removed 0 bases from V and 4 bases from J, with 14 bases in between.

This chain uses TRBV10-3 with TRBJ2-1, with D hard to call. V dropped 0 bases and J dropped 1 base, with 10 bases sitting between them. The CDR3 runs 16 residues. Looked up from germline, CDR1 is ENHRY and CDR2 is SYGVKD. The CDR3 DNA follows: TGTGCCATCAGTGAGTCGATTGCGGCGTCCTACAATGAGCAGTTCTTC. Translation: CAISESIAASYNEQFF.

The V gene is TRBV2, the J gene TRBJ1-2; perhaps TRBD1 as D (6 bases). V dropped 8 bases and J dropped 4 bases, with 14 bases sitting between them. Looked up from germline, CDR1 is SNHLY and CDR2 is FYNNEI. CDR3 length: 13 residues. CDR3 DNA: TGTGCCAGCTTGGTAGGACAGCGCTATGGCTACACCTTC. Protein sequence: CASLVGQRYGYTF.

V is TRBV7-2 and J is TRBJ2-1; D possibly matches TRBD1 or TRBD2 (5 bases each). This CDR3 comprises 16 residues. Per the germline V gene, CDR1 is SGHTA and CDR2 is FQGNSA. Trimming stripped 7 bases from V and 2 bases from J, with 18 bases between. The CDR3 nucleotides read TGTGCCAGCACCAACCCTGGGACGGTCGCCTACAATGAGCAGTTCTTC. Translated: CASTNPGTVAYNEQFF.

The genes are TRBV29-1 and TRBJ2-1, with D hard to call. This CDR3 comprises 11 residues. CDR1 and CDR2 from the germline V gene are SQVTM and ANQGSEA. The germline V and J ends were trimmed by 7 bases and 7 bases, with 11 bases remaining between them. CDR3 in DNA: TGCAGCGCCAACGAAAATAATGAGCAGTTCTTC. Its translation: CSANENNEQFF.

This chain joins TRBV30 and TRBJ2-7; D may match TRBD1 or TRBD2 (5 bases each). The germline V and J ends were trimmed by 2 bases and 5 bases, with 13 bases remaining between them. In germline, CDR1 is GTSNPN, CDR2 SVGIG (reference sequence). The CDR3 is made up of 13 amino acids. The CDR3 bases are TGTGCCTGGAGTAGGCTGGGACGCGACGAGCAGTACTTC. Its translation is CAWSRLGRDEQYF.

Points on this clone: This same CDR3 is encoded by further DNA sequences in the sample. The chain is built from TRBV29-1 and TRBJ2-7; the match to TRBD1 covers 8 bases. Per germline, CDR1 SQVTM and CDR2 ANQGSEA. The CDR3 runs to 14 residues. V lost 1 base to trimming and J lost 0 bases; unmatched junction nucleotides: 2. The CDR3 DNA reads as TGCAGCGTTGAAGGACAGGGGAACTCCTACGAGCAGTACTTC. Its translation is CSVEGQGNSYEQYF.

The rearrangement links TRBV7-9 to TRBJ1-4; TRBD1 might be the D (6 bases). Germline-derived CDR1 and CDR2 are SEHNR and FQNEAQ (reference sequence). The CDR3 is made up of 13 amino acids. The V and J ends lost 5 bases and 7 bases respectively, with 11 bases between them. The chain's CDR3 is CASSPGDREKLFF. CDR3 sequence (DNA): TGTGCCAGCAGCCCAGGGGATCGTGAAAAACTGTTTTTT. Complete variable domain (other parts from reference TRBV7-9 and TRBJ1-4): DTGVSQNPRHKITKRGQNVTFRCDPISEHNRLYWYRQTLGQGPEFLTYFQNEAQLEKSRLLSDRFSAERPKGSFSTLEIQRTEQGDSAMYLCASSPGDREKLFFGSGTQLSVL.

J is TRBJ2-7 and V is TRBV5-4, with TRBD2 matching 10 bases. Germline V gene lookup returns CDR1 SGHNT and CDR2 YYREEE (reference sequence). After removal of 4 bases from V and 6 bases from J, the junction contained 10 bases not matched to a gene. This CDR3 is 15 amino acids long. The CDR3 nucleotides are TGTGCCAGCAGCGGGAACCTAGCGGGAGTGGGCGAGCAGTACTTC. It yields the protein CASSGNLAGVGEQYF. Full variable domain (remainder filled in from reference TRBV5-4 and TRBJ2-7): ETGVTQSPTHLIKTRGQQVTLRCSSQSGHNTVSWYQQALGQGPQFIFQYYREEENGRGNFPPRFSGLQFPNYSSELNVNALELDDSALYLCASSGNLAGVGEQYFGPGTRLTVT.